Sequencing of this TCR beta chain was carried out in a study of shared clonotypes between healthy human individuals (dated by TCRdb to the early 2020s). Turning to the overall study: The cohort comprised a couple of women and three men aged 18 to 49 years. For each donor, CD4 naive and CD4 memory were each run on three plates, CD8 naive on two plates, and CD8 memory on one plate. To estimate repertoire size and how much clonotypes are shared between individuals, the study performed deep sequencing of blood TCR repertoires from a handful of healthy adults. Libraries were prepared and TCR repertoires were sequenced by different laboratories using diverse techniques, in order to increase sequencing depth and limit assay-specific biases. Leukapheresis yielded between about 0.9 and 8.9 billion PBMCs per donor.

Using the deep immunoSEQ assay, multiplex PCR amplified TCR CDR3 regions from genomic DNA. For each cell subset, the extracted genomic DNA was distributed evenly across all wells of several immunoSEQ 96-well plates, and each plate served as one replicate. For sorted subsets, 150 to 250 ng of genomic DNA, equivalent to around 29,000 T cell genomes, went into each replicate PCR. The purified libraries were quantified using a Qubit 3.0 fluorometer, sized with a Bioanalyzer 2100, and then quantified again using the KAPA Library Quantification kit. A separate single-read 150-cycle Illumina NextSeq 550 flow cell was used to sequence each immunoSEQ 96-well plate. The source study handled its data this way. Because only junctional sequences without quality scores were contained in the immunoSEQ output, filtering matching that applied to full-length reads could not be performed. To assign V/J genes and CDR3, sequences were annotated using PyIR, a Python wrapper for IgBLAST v1.9, with IMGT germline references. Reads with weak V/J assignments (E-value above 1e-6), missing CDR3, stop codons, out-of-frame junctions, or ambiguous translated residues were removed. V3J clonotypes were defined by identical inferred V gene, J gene, and CDR3 amino acid sequence. Percentage overlap between repertoires was calculated by dividing the number of shared unique clonotypes by the size of the smaller repertoire. Richness of each repertoire was evaluated using RTK rarefaction, the Chao1 estimator, and Recon v2.1 estimates of unobserved clonotypes. Generation probabilities for all TCRbeta clonotypes obtained by the gDNA method from four donors were computed using OLGA. TCRdb retrieved this table from immuneACCESS and kept in-frame rearrangements only. Not all clones are present; in checked studies, unresolved V genes account for under half, and no reason is known for the remainder. Clone size and V and J calls were adopted from that table, with D and trimming inferred from the DNA. The sample table lists about 870,000 clones, 90% to 95% of them with a count of one. About 25% of the sample goes to the ten largest clones.

V lost 11 bases and J lost 7 bases; the stretch between them is 17 bases long. The CDR3 spans 13 residues, from the cysteine through the phenylalanine. Only CDR3 DNA remains: 39 bases, in frame from the first base. CDR1 and CDR2 (SEHNR, FQNEAQ) derive from the germline V gene (reference sequence). This clone turned up a few times. The clone's antigen remains unknown. No base quality values were provided; no much bigger clone lies one nucleotide off. CD8 naive samples were obtained by positive selection for CCR7 among CD45RO-negative cells, yielding a CD45RA+CCR7+ population from which TemRA cells were excluded. The donors were healthy, HIV-negative adults with no recently reported acute infections or vaccinations. Every donor was a Caucasian adult living in Nashville, Tennessee, USA. Blood was obtained by leukapheresis, after which PBMCs were separated by Ficoll-Histopaque density gradient centrifugation and cryopreserved in liquid nitrogen vapor phase. Analytical flow cytometry was used to check the purity and quantity of each magnetically sorted T cell population. Each sorted fraction had its genomic DNA isolated and then quantified by UV absorbance on a Nanodrop 2000c.

Study-level results and caveats: Clonotypes shared by all four sorted-subset donors showed higher generation probabilities than non-shared clonotypes. Pairwise subsampling indicated that sequencing depth was expected to affect the degree of clonotype sharing among donors. Estimated clonotype richness was generally larger for naive than for memory subsets. The small number of donors limited the genetic and exposure-history diversity represented. Across four donors, about 5.2% of naive CD4, 3% to 4% of naive CD8, around 2.5% of memory CD4, and around 0.4% of memory CD8 clonotypes were shared. Incomplete sequencing was indicated by rarefaction of sorted-subset datasets, despite the large sequencing depth. Sampling was restricted to blood, and TCR repertoires in tissue are likely to differ from TCR repertoires in blood.

The receptor's source is a man aged 30 to 45 in good health. Sequenced sample: naive CD8+ T cells sorted from blood. The sample's cell subset or site label, in plain terms: CD45RA+CCR7+. Rearrangement joined TRBV7-9 to TRBJ2-2, with TRBD2 perhaps the D gene, on 6 matching bases. The CDR3 corresponds to CAWDGGIGGELFF. The nucleotides read TGTGCCTGGGACGGCGGGATCGGCGGGGAGCTGTTTTTT.